This T cell receptor beta chain was sequenced during a study of cytomegalovirus exposure and HLA in healthy donors. The CDR3 covers 16 residues. Germline values: CDR1 SEHNR, CDR2 FQNEAQ (reference sequence). V was pared by 6 bases and J by 0 bases, with 17 bases between. In its sample, this clone was seen a few times. What it binds is not known. Some clones are missing from TCRdb's copy, which holds only in-frame ones; the method was immunoSEQ multiplex PCR. The table lists about 140,000 clones, approximately 85% of them singletons. Whole-study findings and limits: High sensitivity and specificity were reportedly achieved when the classifier diagnosed cytomegalovirus status.

This TCR derives from a woman under 40 in good health and CMV-seronegative. This sequence joins TRBV7-9 and TRBJ2-5, with D maybe TRBD1 (6 bases). The sample comprised PBMCs. In DNA form, the CDR3 reads TGTGCCAGCAGACATGGACAGTTTTCGTACCAAGAGACCCAGTACTTC. Its translation is CASRHGQFSYQETQYF. The full variable domain, in which reference TRBV7-9 and TRBJ2-5 provide the parts outside the CDR3, is DTGVSQNPRHKITKRGQNVTFRCDPISEHNRLYWYRQTLGQGPEFLTYFQNEAQLEKSRLLSDRFSAERPKGSFSTLEIQRTEQGDSAMYLCASRHGQFSYQETQYFGPGTRLLVL.